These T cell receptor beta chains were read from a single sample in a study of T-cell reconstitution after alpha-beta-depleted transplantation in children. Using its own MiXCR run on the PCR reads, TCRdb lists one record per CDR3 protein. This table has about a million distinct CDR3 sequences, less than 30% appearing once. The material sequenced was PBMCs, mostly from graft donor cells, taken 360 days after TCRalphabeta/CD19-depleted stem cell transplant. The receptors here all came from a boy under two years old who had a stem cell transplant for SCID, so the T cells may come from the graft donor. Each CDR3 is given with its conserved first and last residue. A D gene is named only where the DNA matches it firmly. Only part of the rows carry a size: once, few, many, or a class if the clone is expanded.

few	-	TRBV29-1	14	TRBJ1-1	CSVDAGNMNTEAFF	TGCAGCGTTGACGCCGGGAACATGAACACTGAAGCTTTCTTT
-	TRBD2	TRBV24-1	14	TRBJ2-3	CATSNSGGTDTQYF	TGTGCCACCAGTAATAGCGGGGGAACAGATACGCAGTATTTT
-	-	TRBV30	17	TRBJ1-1	CAWSGSVQKTVNTEAFF	TGTGCCTGGAGTGGCTCCGTCCAAAAAACCGTGAACACTGAAGCTTTCTTT
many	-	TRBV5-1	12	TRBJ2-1	CASSLVANEQFF	TGTGCCAGCAGCTTGGTGGCCAATGAGCAGTTCTTC
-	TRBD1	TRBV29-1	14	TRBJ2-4	CSVRQGLAKNIQYF	TGCAGCGTCCGACAGGGGTTAGCCAAAAACATTCAGTACTTC
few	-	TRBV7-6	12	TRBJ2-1	CASSPRPGEQFF	TGTGCCAGCAGCCCACGTCCGGGCGAGCAGTTCTTC
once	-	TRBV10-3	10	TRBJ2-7	CAISIYEQYF	TGTGCCATCAGTATTTACGAGCAGTACTTC
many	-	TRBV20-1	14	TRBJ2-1	CSALPRDAYNEQFF	TGCAGTGCTTTACCCCGGGACGCCTACAATGAGCAGTTCTTC
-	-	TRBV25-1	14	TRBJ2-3	CASSATVSTDTQYF	TGTGCCAGCAGTGCCACGGTGAGCACAGATACGCAGTATTTT
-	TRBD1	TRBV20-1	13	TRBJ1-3	CSAAGTAGNTIYF	TGCAGTGCAGCCGGGACAGCCGGAAACACCATATATTTT
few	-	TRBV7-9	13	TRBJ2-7	CASSPSWGYEQYF	TGTGCCAGCAGTCCATCCTGGGGGTACGAGCAGTACTTC
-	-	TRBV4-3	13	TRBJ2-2	CASSRVGSGELFF	TGCGCCAGCAGCAGGGTGGGGTCCGGGGAGCTGTTTTTT
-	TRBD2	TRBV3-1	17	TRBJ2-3	CASSQTSGGAYTDTQYF	TGTGCCAGCAGCCAAACTAGCGGGGGGGCTTACACAGATACGCAGTATTTT
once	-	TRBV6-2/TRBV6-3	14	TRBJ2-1	CASRASASYNEQFF	TGTGCCAGCAGGGCTAGCGCCTCCTACAATGAGCAGTTCTTC
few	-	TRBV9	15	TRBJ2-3	CASSPAGQAGDTQYF	TGTGCCAGCAGCCCAGCGGGCCAAGCAGGGGATACGCAGTATTTT
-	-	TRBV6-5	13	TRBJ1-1	CASSYSNGREAFF	TGTGCCAGCAGTTACTCGAATGGGCGTGAAGCTTTCTTT
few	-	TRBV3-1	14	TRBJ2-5	CASSEKGGHETQYF	TGTGCCAGCAGCGAAAAGGGGGGGCACGAGACCCAGTACTTC
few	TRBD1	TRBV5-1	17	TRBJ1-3	CASSLGDRSSSGNTIYF	TGCGCCAGCAGCTTGGGGGACAGGTCTTCCTCTGGAAACACCATATATTTT
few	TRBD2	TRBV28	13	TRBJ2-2	CASGTSGAGELFF	TGTGCCAGCGGGACTAGTGGGGCCGGGGAGCTGTTTTTT
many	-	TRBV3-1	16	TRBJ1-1	CASSQDYYLMNTEAFF	TGTGCCAGCAGCCAAGATTACTATCTTATGAACACTGAAGCTTTCTTT
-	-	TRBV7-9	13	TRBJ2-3	CASSSSVSGTQYF	TGTGCCAGCAGCTCTTCGGTGTCTGGTACGCAGTATTTT
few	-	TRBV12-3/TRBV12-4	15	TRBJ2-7	CASSLVRGPPYEQYF	TGTGCCAGCAGTTTAGTCAGGGGCCCACCCTACGAGCAGTACTTC
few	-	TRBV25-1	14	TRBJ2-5	CASSDRPSEATQYF	TGTGCCAGCAGTGATAGACCCTCCGAGGCGACCCAGTACTTC
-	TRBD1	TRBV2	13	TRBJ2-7	CASKRDRGGEQYF	TGTGCCAGCAAAAGGGACAGGGGAGGCGAGCAGTACTTC
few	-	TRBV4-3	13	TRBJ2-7	CASSQASGAEQYF	TGCGCCAGCAGCCAAGCCTCCGGGGCCGAGCAGTACTTC
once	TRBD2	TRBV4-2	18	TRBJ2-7	CASSQDLGVAGGTYEQYF	TGTGCCAGCAGCCAAGATCTCGGAGTAGCGGGGGGGACCTACGAGCAGTACTTC
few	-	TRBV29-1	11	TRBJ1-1	CSVEDPGAAFF	TGCAGCGTTGAAGATCCTGGGGCGGCTTTCTTT
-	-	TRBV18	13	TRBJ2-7	CASSPPRTGEQYF	TGTGCCAGCTCACCACCGAGGACTGGTGAGCAGTACTTC
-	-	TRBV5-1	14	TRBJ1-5	CASSLMVGGQPQHF	TGCGCCAGCAGCTTGATGGTAGGGGGACAGCCCCAGCATTTT
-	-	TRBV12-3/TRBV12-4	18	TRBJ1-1	CASTEALFIGQKNTEAFF	TGTGCCAGCACGGAAGCTTTATTTATAGGTCAAAAGAACACTGAAGCTTTCTTT
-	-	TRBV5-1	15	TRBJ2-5	CASSLDGTGGETQYF	TGCGCCAGCAGCTTGGATGGCACAGGCGGGGAGACCCAGTACTTC
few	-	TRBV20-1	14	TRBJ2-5	CSAPSRGSQETQYF	TGCAGTGCGCCCTCGAGAGGCAGCCAAGAGACCCAGTACTTC
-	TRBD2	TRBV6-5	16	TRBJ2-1	CASSTTKRGGRGEQFF	TGTGCCAGCAGTACTACTAAGCGGGGGGGCCGGGGTGAGCAGTTCTTC
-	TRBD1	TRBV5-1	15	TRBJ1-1	CASSGHGTGESEAFF	TGCGCCAGCAGCGGGCATGGGACAGGGGAGTCTGAAGCTTTCTTT
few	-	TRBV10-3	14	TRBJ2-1	CAISGTPQPHEQFF	TGTGCCATCAGTGGGACTCCCCAGCCCCATGAGCAGTTCTTC
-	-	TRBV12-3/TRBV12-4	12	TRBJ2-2	CASSQDSGELFF	TGTGCCAGCAGTCAAGACAGCGGGGAGCTGTTTTTT
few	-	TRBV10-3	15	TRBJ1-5	CAISESESIGQPQHF	TGTGCCATCAGTGAGTCGGAAAGTATTGGTCAGCCCCAGCATTTT
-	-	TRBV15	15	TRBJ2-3	CATRKRLGSPDTQYF	TGTGCCACCAGAAAACGATTGGGTAGCCCAGATACGCAGTATTTT
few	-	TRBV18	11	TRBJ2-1	CASSLDSGQFF	TGTGCCAGCTCTTTGGACAGTGGGCAGTTCTTC
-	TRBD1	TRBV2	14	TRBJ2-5	CASSGTGGWETQYF	TGTGCCAGCAGCGGGACAGGGGGCTGGGAGACCCAGTACTTC
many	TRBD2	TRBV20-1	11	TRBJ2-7	CSANLPGLTHF	TGCAGTGCTAATCTTCCGGGACTAACCCACTTC
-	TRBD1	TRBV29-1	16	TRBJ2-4	CSVKGQGWVAKNIQYF	TGCAGCGTTAAGGGACAGGGGTGGGTAGCCAAAAACATTCAGTACTTC
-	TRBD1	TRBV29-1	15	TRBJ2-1	CSDNEGDRGSNEQFF	TGCAGCGATAACGAGGGGGACAGGGGCTCAAATGAGCAGTTCTTC
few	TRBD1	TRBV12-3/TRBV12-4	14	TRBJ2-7	CASSAGTARYEQYF	TGTGCCAGCAGTGCCGGGACAGCGAGATACGAGCAGTACTTC
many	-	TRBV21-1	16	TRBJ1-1	CASSKERGKRDTEAFF	TGTGCCAGCAGCAAAGAGAGGGGGAAAAGAGACACTGAAGCTTTCTTT
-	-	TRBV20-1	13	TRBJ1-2	CSASEPGVYGYTF	TGCAGTGCTAGCGAGCCGGGTGTCTATGGCTACACCTTC
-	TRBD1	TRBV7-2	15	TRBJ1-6	CASNGRQGYNSPLHF	TGTGCCAGCAATGGGAGACAGGGTTATAATTCACCCCTCCACTTT
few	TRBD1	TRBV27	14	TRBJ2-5	CATRGQPVGETQYF	TGTGCCACCCGGGGACAGCCAGTTGGGGAGACCCAGTACTTC
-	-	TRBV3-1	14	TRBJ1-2	CASSQLKGNYGYTF	TGTGCCAGCAGCCAGCTAAAGGGAAACTATGGCTACACCTTC
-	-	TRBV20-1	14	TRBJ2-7	CSARDPPFGYEQYF	TGCAGTGCTAGAGACCCACCTTTTGGGTACGAGCAGTACTTC
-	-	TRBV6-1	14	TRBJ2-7	CASTRGPGSYEQYF	TGTGCCAGCACCCGAGGACCAGGATCCTACGAGCAGTACTTC
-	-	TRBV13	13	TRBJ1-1	CASREVGDTEAFF	TGTGCCAGCAGGGAGGTGGGGGACACTGAAGCTTTCTTT
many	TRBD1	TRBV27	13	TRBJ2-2	CASYRGRTGELFF	TGTGCCAGCTACAGGGGGCGCACCGGGGAGCTGTTTTTT
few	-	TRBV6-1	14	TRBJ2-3	CASGPRGRTDTQYF	TGTGCCAGCGGCCCCAGGGGACGGACAGATACGCAGTATTTT
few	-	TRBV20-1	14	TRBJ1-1	CSARDGRTYTEAFF	TGCAGTGCTAGAGATGGGAGGACCTACACTGAAGCTTTCTTT
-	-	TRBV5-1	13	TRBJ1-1	CASSYQESTEAFF	TGCGCCAGCAGCTACCAAGAGAGCACTGAAGCTTTCTTT
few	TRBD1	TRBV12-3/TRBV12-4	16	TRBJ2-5	CASSFPQGQGKETQYF	TGTGCCAGCAGTTTCCCCCAGGGACAGGGAAAAGAGACCCAGTACTTC
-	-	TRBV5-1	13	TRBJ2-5	CASSVQGGETQYF	TGCGCCAGCAGCGTCCAGGGGGGCGAGACCCAGTACTTC